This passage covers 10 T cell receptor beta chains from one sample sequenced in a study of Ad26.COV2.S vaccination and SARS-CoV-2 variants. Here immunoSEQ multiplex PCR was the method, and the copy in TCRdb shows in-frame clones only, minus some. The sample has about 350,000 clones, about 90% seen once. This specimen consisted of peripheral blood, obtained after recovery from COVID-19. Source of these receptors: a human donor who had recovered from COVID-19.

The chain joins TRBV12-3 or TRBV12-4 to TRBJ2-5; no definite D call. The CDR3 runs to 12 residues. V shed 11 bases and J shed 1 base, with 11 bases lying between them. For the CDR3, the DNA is TGTGCCTCCCGGTCGCCCCAAGAGACCCAGTACTTC. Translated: CASRSPQETQYF.

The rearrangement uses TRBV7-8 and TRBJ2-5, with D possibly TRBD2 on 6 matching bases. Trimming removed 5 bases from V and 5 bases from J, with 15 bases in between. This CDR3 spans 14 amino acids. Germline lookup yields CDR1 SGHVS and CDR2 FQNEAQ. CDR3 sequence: CASSPSTRSETQYF. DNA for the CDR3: TGTGCCAGCAGCCCTTCGACTAGATCCGAGACCCAGTACTTC.

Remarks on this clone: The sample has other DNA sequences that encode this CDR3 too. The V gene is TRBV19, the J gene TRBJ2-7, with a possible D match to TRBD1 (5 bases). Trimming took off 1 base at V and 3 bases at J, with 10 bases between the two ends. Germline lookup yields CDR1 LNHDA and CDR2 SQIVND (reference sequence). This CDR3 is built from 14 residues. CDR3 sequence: CASSIVARDYEQYF. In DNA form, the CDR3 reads TGTGCCAGTAGTATAGTAGCCAGGGACTACGAGCAGTACTTC.

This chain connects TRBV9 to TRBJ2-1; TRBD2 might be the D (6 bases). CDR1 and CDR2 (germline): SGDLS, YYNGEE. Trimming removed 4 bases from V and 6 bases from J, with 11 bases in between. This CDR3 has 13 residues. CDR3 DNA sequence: TGTGCCAGCAGCACCCGCGGGGTCAATGAGCAGTTCTTC. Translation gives CASSTRGVNEQFF.

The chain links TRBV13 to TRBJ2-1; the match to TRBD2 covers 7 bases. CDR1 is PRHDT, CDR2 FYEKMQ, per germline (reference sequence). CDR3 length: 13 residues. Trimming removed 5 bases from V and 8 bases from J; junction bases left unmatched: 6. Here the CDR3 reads CASSVGLDHEQFF. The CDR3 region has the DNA TGTGCCAGCAGCGTTGGACTAGATCATGAGCAGTTCTTC. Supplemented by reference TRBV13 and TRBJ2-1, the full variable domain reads AAGVIQSPRHLIKEKRETATLKCYPIPRHDTVYWYQQGPGQDPQFLISFYEKMQSDKGSIPDRFSAQQFSDYHSELNMSSLELGDSALYFCASSVGLDHEQFFGPGTRLTVL.

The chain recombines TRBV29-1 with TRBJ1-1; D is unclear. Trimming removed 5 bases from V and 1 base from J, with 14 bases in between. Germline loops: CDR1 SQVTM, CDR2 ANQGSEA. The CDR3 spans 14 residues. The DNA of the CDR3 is TGCAGCGTTCCCCCTCTTCATACGAACACTGAAGCTTTCTTT. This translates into CSVPPLHTNTEAFF.

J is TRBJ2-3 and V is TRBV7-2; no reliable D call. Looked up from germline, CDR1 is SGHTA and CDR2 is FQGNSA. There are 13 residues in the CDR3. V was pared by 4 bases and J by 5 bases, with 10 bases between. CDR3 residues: CASSSPQVDTQYF. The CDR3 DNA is TGTGCCAGCAGCTCCCCCCAAGTAGATACGCAGTATTTT.

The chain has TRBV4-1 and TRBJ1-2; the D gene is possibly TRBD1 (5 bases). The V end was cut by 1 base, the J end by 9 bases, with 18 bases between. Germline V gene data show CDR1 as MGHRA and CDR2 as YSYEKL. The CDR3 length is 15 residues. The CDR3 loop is CASSQAWDLRASYTF. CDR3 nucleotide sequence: TGCGCCAGCAGCCAAGCCTGGGACCTCCGCGCCAGCTACACCTTC.

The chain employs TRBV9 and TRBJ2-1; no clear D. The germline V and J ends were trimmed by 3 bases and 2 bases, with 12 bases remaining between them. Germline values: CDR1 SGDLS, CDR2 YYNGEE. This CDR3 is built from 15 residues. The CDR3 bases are TGTGCCAGCAGCGCCCTTTTAGGTCCCTACAATGAGCAGTTCTTC. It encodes CASSALLGPYNEQFF.

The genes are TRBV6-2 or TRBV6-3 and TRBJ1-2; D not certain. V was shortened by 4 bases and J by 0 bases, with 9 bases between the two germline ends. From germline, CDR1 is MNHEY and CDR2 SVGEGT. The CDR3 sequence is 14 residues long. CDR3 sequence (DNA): TGTGCCAGCAGTTGGCAGCGGGCTAACTATGGCTACACCTTC. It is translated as CASSWQRANYGYTF.